Sequencing of this TCR beta chain was carried out in a study of immune evolution from preneoplasia to lung adenocarcinoma. This clone was seen once. Clones were sequenced by immunoSEQ multiplex PCR, and TCRdb holds only the in-frame ones, with some missing. The data contain just over 7,000 clones, roughly three quarters of them singletons. Two lung cancer pathologists independently confirmed each histologic diagnosis. Germline-derived CDR1 and CDR2 are SGHRS and YFSETQ. V was clipped by 0 bases and J by 2 bases, with 8 bases between them. The CDR3 has 14 amino acids. Sequenced sample: FFPE adjacent normal lung tissue. This TCR was recovered from a person aged 70 to 80 with lung adenocarcinoma. The V call is TRBV5-1, the J call TRBJ1-1, with no clear D. The CDR3 sequence is CASSLGGINTEAFF. The CDR3 nucleotides are TGCGCCAGCAGCTTGGGTGGGATAAACACTGAAGCTTTCTTT.